The subject of this entry is one T cell receptor beta chain. The data belong to a study of blood T cell repertoires in COVID-19. As for the study in general: PBMCs, B-cell-depleted T cells, or T cells provided the cDNA or gDNA that made up the material.

This CDR3 comprises 15 residues. CDR1 and CDR2 (germline): SGHRS, YFSETQ. The ends were cut back, 0 bases at V and 6 bases at J, with 15 bases in the middle. Clones were sequenced by immunoSEQ multiplex PCR, and TCRdb holds only the in-frame ones, with some missing. The data contain more than 35,000 clones, 88% of them singletons. The receptor was isolated from a human donor in a cohort sampled during active COVID-19. The chain joins TRBV5-1 to TRBJ1-2; weak D call: TRBD1 (5 bases). Sequenced input: peripheral blood. In DNA form, the CDR3 reads TGCGCCAGCAGCTTGGCCCCAGGGCAGGGAAATGGCTACACCTTC. It is translated as CASSLAPGQGNGYTF.